This passage covers 20 T cell receptor beta chains from one sample sequenced in a study of cytomegalovirus exposure and HLA in healthy donors. PCR used 60 Vbeta primers and 13 Jbeta primers. TCRdb's copy holds only in-frame clones and misses some; the assay was immunoSEQ multiplex PCR. The sample yields under 150,000 clones, 65% to 85% seen once. Sequenced sample: PBMCs. These receptor sequences come from a man in his fifties or sixties in good health and CMV-seronegative.

The chain recombines TRBV23-1 with TRBJ1-5; tentative D call: TRBD1 (5 bases). TRBV23-1 is assigned to the ORF class and has an uncertain function. The ends were cut back, 0 bases at V and 0 bases at J, with 15 bases in the middle. This CDR3 is 18 amino acids long. The CDR3 reads CASSQSKDNRDSNQPQHF. The CDR3 DNA follows: TGCGCCAGCAGTCAATCTAAGGACAACAGAGATAGCAATCAGCCCCAGCATTTT.

This sequence joins TRBV28 and TRBJ2-5, with 7 bases aligning to TRBD2. CDR3 length: 14 residues. Germline V gene data show CDR1 as MDHEN and CDR2 as SYDVKM. With 2 bases clipped from V and 1 base from J, the junction kept 1 base outside the gene matches. The CDR3 region is CASSLGGVQETQYF. CDR3 bases: TGTGCCAGCAGTTTAGGGGGGGTCCAAGAGACCCAGTACTTC.

V usage is TRBV4-3 and J usage is TRBJ1-1, with a possible D match to TRBD1 (6 bases). The CDR3 length is 15 residues. V dropped 3 bases and J dropped 5 bases, with 16 bases sitting between them. Looked up from germline, CDR1 is LGHNA and CDR2 is YSLEER. In DNA, the CDR3 is TGCGCCAGCAGCCAGGACAGCGTGCGCCAAACTGAAGCTTTCTTT. It is translated as CASSQDSVRQTEAFF.

The V and J genes are TRBV6-1 and TRBJ1-1, with D uncertain. The CDR3 runs to 13 residues. Trimming took off 4 bases at V and 1 base at J, with 7 bases between the two ends. CDR1 is MNHNS, CDR2 SASEGT, per germline. CDR3 DNA sequence: TGTGCCAGCAGTGTGACACGGAACACTGAAGCTTTCTTT. Translation gives CASSVTRNTEAFF.

In this sample, this clone turned up a few times. The chain links TRBV4-1 to TRBJ1-4, with D perhaps matching TRBD1 (6 bases). Deletions cut 3 bases from V and 0 bases from J, with 8 bases between. CDR3 length: 15 residues. Germline CDR1 reads MGHRA; CDR2 reads YSYEKL. The CDR3: CASSHRQATNEKLFF. CDR3 coding DNA: TGCGCCAGCAGCCATCGACAGGCAACTAATGAAAAACTGTTTTTT.

The V and J genes are TRBV28 and TRBJ2-7, with 9 bases aligning to TRBD1. The J segment lost 6 bases and the V segment lost 8 bases, leaving 14 bases of the junction unmatched. The CDR3 extends over 15 amino acids. In germline, CDR1 is MDHEN, CDR2 SYDVKM. The DNA for the CDR3 is TGTGCCAGCCCTCCCTCCGGGGACAGGGTTCCCGAGCAGTACTTC. It yields the protein CASPPSGDRVPEQYF.

The chain joins TRBV28 to TRBJ2-4; 9 bases fit TRBD1. From germline, CDR1 is MDHEN and CDR2 SYDVKM. This CDR3 spans 15 amino acids. V dropped 5 bases and J dropped 7; count of bases not matched to a gene: 9. DNA of the CDR3: TGTGCCAGCAGTGCCTCCGGGACAGGGTTGAACATTCAGTACTTC. It specifies CASSASGTGLNIQYF.

This chain uses TRBV11-3 with TRBJ2-5, with 9 nucleotides matching TRBD1. In germline, CDR1 is SGHNT, CDR2 YENEEA. The V gene end was trimmed by 5 bases and the J gene end by 3 bases; junction bases not matched to a gene: 4. The CDR3 covers 14 residues. The CDR3 nucleotides read TGTGCCAGCAGCCCTGGGACAGGGAAAGAGACCCAGTACTTC. Translating it yields CASSPGTGKETQYF. The whole variable domain, remainder taken from reference TRBV11-3 and TRBJ2-5, is EAGVVQSPRYKIIEKKQPVAFWCNPISGHNTLYWYLQNLGQGPELLIRYENEEAVDDSQLPKDRFSAERLKGVDSTLKIQPAELGDSAVYLCASSPGTGKETQYFGPGTRLLVL.

The V and J genes are TRBV6-1 and TRBJ1-4; no clear D. V lost 1 base to trimming and J lost 1 base, with 16 bases between them. Germline CDR1 reads MNHNS; CDR2 reads SASEGT. This CDR3 is built from 18 residues. The CDR3 nucleotides read TGTGCCAGCAGTGAAGGATTTGAGTCTCGACTAACTAATGAAAAACTGTTTTTT. As protein: CASSEGFESRLTNEKLFF.

The gene calls are TRBV2 and TRBJ2-3; D is undetermined. Germline V gene lookup returns CDR1 SNHLY and CDR2 FYNNEI. The CDR3 spans 14 residues. Trimming shortened V by 1 base and J by 2 bases, and 7 bases separated the two germline ends. The CDR3, as DNA: TGTGCCAGCAGTGAAGAACGGTACACAGATACGCAGTATTTT. Translated, it gives CASSEERYTDTQYF.

The V and J genes are TRBV15 and TRBJ2-1; tentatively, D is TRBD2 (5 bases). The CDR3 loop spans 16 amino acids. CDR1 LNHNV and CDR2 YYDKDF come from the germline V gene (reference sequence). V was cut by 5 bases and J by 2 bases, with 16 bases left in between. CDR3 coding DNA: TGTGCCACCAGCCTTGAGTCAGGAGGTACCTACAATGAGCAGTTCTTC. Protein sequence: CATSLESGGTYNEQFF.

This chain links TRBV11-2 with TRBJ2-3; 11 bases are a match to TRBD2. The germline V gene has CDR1 SGHAT and CDR2 FQNNGV. With V trimmed by 0 bases and J by 1 base, 6 bases remained unmatched. The CDR3 totals 18 residues. In nucleotides, the CDR3 is TGTGCCAGCAGCTTAGATGGGACGGGACTAGCGGGCACAGATACGCAGTATTTT. Its translation: CASSLDGTGLAGTDTQYF. The full variable domain, its missing parts supplied by reference TRBV11-2 and TRBJ2-3, is EAGVAQSPRYKIIEKRQSVAFWCNPISGHATLYWYQQILGQGPKLLIQFQNNGVVDDSQLPKDRFSAERLKGVDSTLKIQPAKLEDSAVYLCASSLDGTGLAGTDTQYFGPGTRLTVL.

V and J are TRBV7-2 and TRBJ1-4; D perhaps matches TRBD1 (6 bases). The CDR3 is made up of 17 amino acids. Germline assignment: CDR1 SGHTA and CDR2 FQGNSA. The germline V and J ends were trimmed by 1 base and 1 base, with 13 bases remaining between them. In DNA form, the CDR3 reads TGTGCCAGCAGCTTAGTCGGGGGGCTAAGAACTAATGAAAAACTGTTTTTT. Protein product: CASSLVGGLRTNEKLFF. Full variable domain (rest looked up from reference TRBV7-2 and TRBJ1-4): GAGVSQSPSNKVTEKGKDVELRCDPISGHTALYWYRQSLGQGLEFLIYFQGNSAPDKSGLPSDRFSAERTGGSVSTLTIQRTQQEDSAVYLCASSLVGGLRTNEKLFFGSGTQLSVL.

This clone was picked up a small number of times. The chain is built from TRBV18 and TRBJ2-1, with 9 bases matching TRBD2. The CDR3 consists of 14 residues. V gave up 6 bases and J gave up 7 bases; unmatched junction bases: 7. CDR1 and CDR2 from the germline V gene are KGHSH and LQKENI. DNA of the CDR3: TGTGCCAGCTCGCTGGGGCTAGCGGGAAATGAGCAGTTCTTC. Encoded protein: CASSLGLAGNEQFF.

This chain links TRBV27 with TRBJ2-1, with unresolved D. Germline V gene data show CDR1 as MNHEY and CDR2 as SMNVEV (reference sequence). The CDR3 totals 11 residues. V lost 6 bases, J lost 7 bases, and 7 bases lay in between. The CDR3 DNA reads as TGTGCCAGCAGGAACTTAAATGAGCAGTTCTTC. Its protein product is CASRNLNEQFF.

This clone came up a few times. The chain recombines TRBV2 with TRBJ2-5, with D possibly TRBD2 on 6 matching bases. The CDR3 loop spans 11 amino acids. Germline V gene lookup returns CDR1 SNHLY and CDR2 FYNNEI. Deletions cut 9 bases from V and 2 bases from J, with 7 bases between. CDR3 residues: CASSGQETQYF. The CDR3 bases are TGTGCCAGTAGCGGACAAGAGACCCAGTACTTC.

The V and J genes are TRBV7-6 and TRBJ2-1; D might be TRBD2 (6 bases). Looked up from germline, CDR1 is SGHVS and CDR2 is FNYEAQ. V lost 0 bases to trimming and J lost 3 bases, with 21 bases between them. The CDR3 spans 19 residues. The CDR3 nucleotides are TGTGCCAGCAGCTTAGCGCCAGCGGGTGATCCCTTATTCTACAATGAGCAGTTCTTC. Its protein product is CASSLAPAGDPLFYNEQFF.

The chain recombines TRBV5-1 with TRBJ2-1, with D possibly being TRBD2 (6 bases). V was shortened by 0 bases and J by 0 bases, with 13 bases between the two germline ends. Germline CDR1 reads SGHRS; CDR2 reads YFSETQ. The CDR3 has 17 residues. The CDR3 here is CASSLVRGGGSYNEQFF. The CDR3 DNA is TGCGCCAGCAGCTTGGTGCGGGGCGGAGGCTCCTACAATGAGCAGTTCTTC. Drawing the rest from reference TRBV5-1 and TRBJ2-1, the complete variable domain is KAGVTQTPRYLIKTRGQQVTLSCSPISGHRSVSWYQQTPGQGLQFLFEYFSETQRNKGNFPGRFSGRQFSNSRSEMNVSTLELGDSALYLCASSLVRGGGSYNEQFFGPGTRLTVL.

This sequence joins TRBV18 and TRBJ2-1; 7 bases agree with TRBD2. Looked up from germline, CDR1 is KGHSH and CDR2 is LQKENI. The CDR3 loop spans 13 amino acids. V shed 5 bases and J 5 bases; nucleotides not matched to a gene: 3. In nucleotides, the CDR3 is TGTGCCAGCTCAGGCGGGAGCGACAATGAGCAGTTCTTC. This translates into CASSGGSDNEQFF.

The CDR3 sequence: CASSTGGHEYF. CDR3 coding DNA: TGTGCCAGCTCGACGGGGGGCCACGAGTATTTT. This chain joins TRBV27 and TRBJ2-3, with D perhaps TRBD2 (7 bases). Trimming stripped 8 bases from V and 13 bases from J, with 16 bases between. The CDR3 covers 11 residues. Germline CDR1 reads MNHEY; CDR2 reads SMNVEV (reference sequence).